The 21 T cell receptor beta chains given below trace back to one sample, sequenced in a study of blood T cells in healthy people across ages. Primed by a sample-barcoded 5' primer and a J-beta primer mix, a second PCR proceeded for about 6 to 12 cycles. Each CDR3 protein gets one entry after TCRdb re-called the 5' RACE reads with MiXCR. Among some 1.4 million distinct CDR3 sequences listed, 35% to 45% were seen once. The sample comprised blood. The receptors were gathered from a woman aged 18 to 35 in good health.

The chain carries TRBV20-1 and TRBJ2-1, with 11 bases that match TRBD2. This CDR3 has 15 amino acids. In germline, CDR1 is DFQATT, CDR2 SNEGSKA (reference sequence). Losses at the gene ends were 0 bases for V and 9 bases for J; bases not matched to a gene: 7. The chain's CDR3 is CSARDLTSGRREQFF. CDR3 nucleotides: TGCAGTGCTAGAGATCTCACTAGCGGGAGACGTGAGCAGTTCTTC.

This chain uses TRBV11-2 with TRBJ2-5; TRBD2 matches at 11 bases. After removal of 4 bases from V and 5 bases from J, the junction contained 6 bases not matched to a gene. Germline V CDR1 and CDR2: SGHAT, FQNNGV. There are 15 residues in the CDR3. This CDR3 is CASSWLAGGVETQYF. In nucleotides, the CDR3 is TGTGCCAGCAGCTGGCTAGCGGGGGGCGTGGAGACCCAGTACTTC.

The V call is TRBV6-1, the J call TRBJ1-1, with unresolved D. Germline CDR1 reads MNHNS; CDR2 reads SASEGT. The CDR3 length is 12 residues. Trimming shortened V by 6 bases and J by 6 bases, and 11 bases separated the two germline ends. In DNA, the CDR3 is TGTGCCAGCAGGGGAACTGGTCCTGAAGCTTTCTTT. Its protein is CASRGTGPEAFF.

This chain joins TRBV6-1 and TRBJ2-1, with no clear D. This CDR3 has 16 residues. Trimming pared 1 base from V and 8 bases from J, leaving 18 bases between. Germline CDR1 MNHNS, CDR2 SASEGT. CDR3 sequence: CASSEGGRQDLHEQFF. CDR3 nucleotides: TGTGCCAGCAGTGAAGGGGGTCGTCAAGACCTCCATGAGCAGTTCTTC.

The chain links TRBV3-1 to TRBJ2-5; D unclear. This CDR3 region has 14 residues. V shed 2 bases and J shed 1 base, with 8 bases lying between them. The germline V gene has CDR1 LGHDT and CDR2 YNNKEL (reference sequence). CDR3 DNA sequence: TGTGCCAGCAGCCAAATAGCCAGCCAAGAGACCCAGTACTTC. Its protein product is CASSQIASQETQYF.

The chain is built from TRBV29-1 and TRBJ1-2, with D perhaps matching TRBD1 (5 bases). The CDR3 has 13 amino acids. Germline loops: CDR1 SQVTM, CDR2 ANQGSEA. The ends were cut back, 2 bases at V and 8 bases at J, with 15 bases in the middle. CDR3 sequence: CSVELGGVRGYTF. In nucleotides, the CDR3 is TGCAGCGTTGAATTGGGAGGGGTGAGAGGCTACACCTTC.

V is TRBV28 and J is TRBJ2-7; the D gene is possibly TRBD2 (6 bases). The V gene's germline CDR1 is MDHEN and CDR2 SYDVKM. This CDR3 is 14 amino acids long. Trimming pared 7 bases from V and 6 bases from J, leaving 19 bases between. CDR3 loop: CASNLAGSWGEQYF. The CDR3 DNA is TGTGCCAGCAATCTGGCGGGGAGTTGGGGCGAGCAGTACTTC.

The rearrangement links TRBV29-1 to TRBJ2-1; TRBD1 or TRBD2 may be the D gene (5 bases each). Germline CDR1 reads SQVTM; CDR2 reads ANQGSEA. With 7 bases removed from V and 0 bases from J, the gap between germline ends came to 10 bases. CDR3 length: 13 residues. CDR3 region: CSGLRGSYNEQFF. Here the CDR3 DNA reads TGCAGCGGGCTGAGGGGCTCCTACAATGAGCAGTTCTTC.

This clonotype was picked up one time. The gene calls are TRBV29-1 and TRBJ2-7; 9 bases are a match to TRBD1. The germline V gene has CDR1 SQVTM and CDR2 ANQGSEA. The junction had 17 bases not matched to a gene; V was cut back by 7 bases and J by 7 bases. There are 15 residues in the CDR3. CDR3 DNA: TGCAGCGCTGGGCGGCCGGGACAGGGTAACAATGAGCAGTACTTC. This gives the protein CSAGRPGQGNNEQYF.

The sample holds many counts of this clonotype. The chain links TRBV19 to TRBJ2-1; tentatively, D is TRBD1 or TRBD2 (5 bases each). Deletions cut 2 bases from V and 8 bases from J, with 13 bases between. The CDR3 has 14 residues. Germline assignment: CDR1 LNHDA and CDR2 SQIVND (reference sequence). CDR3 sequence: CASSITPGAHEQFF. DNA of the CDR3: TGTGCCAGTAGTATAACCCCCGGGGCCCATGAGCAGTTCTTC. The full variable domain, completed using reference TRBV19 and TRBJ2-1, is DGGITQSPKYLFRKEGQNVTLSCEQNLNHDAMYWYRQDPGQGLRLIYYSQIVNDFQKGDIAEGYSVSREKKESFPLTVTSAQKNPTAFYLCASSITPGAHEQFFGPGTRLTVL.

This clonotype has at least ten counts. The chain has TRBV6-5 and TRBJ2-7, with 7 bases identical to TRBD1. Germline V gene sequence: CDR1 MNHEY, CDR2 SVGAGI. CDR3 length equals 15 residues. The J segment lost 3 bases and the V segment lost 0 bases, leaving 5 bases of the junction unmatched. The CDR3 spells CASSYSFGTDYEQYF. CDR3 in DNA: TGTGCCAGCAGTTACTCCTTCGGGACAGACTACGAGCAGTACTTC.

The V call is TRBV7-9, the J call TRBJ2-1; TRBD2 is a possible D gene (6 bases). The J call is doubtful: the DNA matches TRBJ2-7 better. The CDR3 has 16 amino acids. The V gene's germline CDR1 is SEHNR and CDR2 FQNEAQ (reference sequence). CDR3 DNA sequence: TGTGCCAGCAGCTTAGTTAATAGCGGTTCCTACAATGAGCAGTACTTC. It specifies CASSLVNSGSYNEQYF.

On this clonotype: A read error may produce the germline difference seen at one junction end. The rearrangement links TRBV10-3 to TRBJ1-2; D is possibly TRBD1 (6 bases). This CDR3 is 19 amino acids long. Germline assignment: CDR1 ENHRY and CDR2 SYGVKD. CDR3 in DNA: TGTGCCATCAGTGAGCCAGAAAGAGACAGGCCCACCGGGCGGTATGGCTGCACCTTC. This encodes CAISEPERDRPTGRYGCTF.

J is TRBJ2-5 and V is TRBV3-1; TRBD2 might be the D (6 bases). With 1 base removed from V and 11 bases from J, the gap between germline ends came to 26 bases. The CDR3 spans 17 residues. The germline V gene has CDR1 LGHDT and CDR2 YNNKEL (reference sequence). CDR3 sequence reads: CASSQAYLAPGDNEQYF. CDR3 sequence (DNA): TGTGCCAGCAGCCAAGCTTATCTAGCGCCTGGAGACAATGAGCAGTACTTC.

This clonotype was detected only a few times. The CDR3: CASSYSGTGAEQYF. The CDR3 DNA reads as TGTGCCAGCAGTTACTCTGGGACAGGGGCCGAGCAGTACTTC. The J gene is TRBJ2-5, the V gene TRBV6-2 or TRBV6-3, with TRBD1 matching over 10 bases. Near its end, the DNA agrees better with TRBJ2-7, so the J call may be wrong. This CDR3 comprises 14 residues. Germline assignment: CDR1 MNHEY and CDR2 SVGEGT.

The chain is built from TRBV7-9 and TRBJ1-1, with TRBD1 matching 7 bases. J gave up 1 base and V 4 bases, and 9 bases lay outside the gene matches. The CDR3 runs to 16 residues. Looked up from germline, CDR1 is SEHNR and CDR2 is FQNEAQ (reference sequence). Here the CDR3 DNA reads TGTGCCAGCAGCTACCAGGGGGACCCCCGGAACACTGAAGCTTTCTTT. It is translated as CASSYQGDPRNTEAFF.

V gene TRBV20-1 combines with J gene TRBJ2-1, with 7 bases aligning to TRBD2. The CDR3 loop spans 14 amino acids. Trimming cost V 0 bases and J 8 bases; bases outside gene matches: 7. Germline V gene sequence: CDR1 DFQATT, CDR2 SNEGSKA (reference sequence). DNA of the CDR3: TGCAGTGCTAGAGATCAGCGGGAACTCGATGAGCAGTTCTTC. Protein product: CSARDQRELDEQFF.

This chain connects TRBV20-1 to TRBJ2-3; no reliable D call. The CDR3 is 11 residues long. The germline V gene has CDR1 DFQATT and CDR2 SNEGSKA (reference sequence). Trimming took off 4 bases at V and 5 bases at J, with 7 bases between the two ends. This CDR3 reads CSATPGDTQYF. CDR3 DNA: TGCAGTGCTACCCCGGGAGATACGCAGTATTTT.

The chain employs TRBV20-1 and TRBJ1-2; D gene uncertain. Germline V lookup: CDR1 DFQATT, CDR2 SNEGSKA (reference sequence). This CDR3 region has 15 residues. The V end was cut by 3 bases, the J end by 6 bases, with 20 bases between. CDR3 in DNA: TGCAGTGCTAGTAATTTTCGGGCGGAGTGGAATGGCTACACCTTC. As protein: CSASNFRAEWNGYTF.

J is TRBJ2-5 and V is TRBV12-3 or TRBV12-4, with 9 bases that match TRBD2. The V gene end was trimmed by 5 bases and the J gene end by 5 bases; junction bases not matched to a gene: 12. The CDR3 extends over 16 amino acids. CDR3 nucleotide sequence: TGTGCCAGCAGTCCGGGTAGCGGGGGTTTACTGGAGACCCAGTACTTC. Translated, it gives CASSPGSGGLLETQYF.

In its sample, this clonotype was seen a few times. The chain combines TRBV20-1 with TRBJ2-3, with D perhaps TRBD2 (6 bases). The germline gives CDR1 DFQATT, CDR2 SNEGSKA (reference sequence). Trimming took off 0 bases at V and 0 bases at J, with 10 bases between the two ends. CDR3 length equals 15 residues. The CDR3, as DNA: TGCAGTGCTAGAGATCCCGGGACTAGCACAGATACGCAGTATTTT. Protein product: CSARDPGTSTDTQYF.